This T cell receptor (beta chain) was sequenced for a study of cytomegalovirus exposure and HLA in healthy donors. V shed 2 bases and J 0 bases; nucleotides not matched to a gene: 7. Per the germline V gene, CDR1 is SGHKS and CDR2 is YYEKEE (reference sequence). The CDR3 extends over 17 amino acids. The PCR made use of 60 Vbeta and 13 Jbeta primers. TCRdb's copy holds only in-frame clones and misses some; the assay was immunoSEQ multiplex PCR. The sample totals 50,000 to 70,000 clones. This rearrangement joins TRBV5-5 to TRBJ1-1; 10 bases are shared with TRBD1. Input material: PBMCs. The TCR originated in a young woman in good health and CMV-seronegative. Here the CDR3 reads CASSFRDRGWMNTEAFF. DNA of the CDR3: TGTGCCAGCAGCTTCCGGGACAGGGGATGGATGAACACTGAAGCTTTCTTT.